This TCR beta chain comes out of a study of cytomegalovirus exposure and HLA in healthy donors. CDR1 is SQVTM and CDR2 is ANQGSEA in the germline V gene. V was shortened by 7 bases and J by 6 bases, with 11 bases between the two germline ends. This CDR3 has 11 amino acids. The primer mix had 60 Vbeta and 13 Jbeta primers. The data were produced by immunoSEQ multiplex PCR, yet TCRdb's version contains in-frame clones alone and is incomplete. The table shows about 190,000 clones, with roughly 80% occurring only once. The chain joins TRBV29-1 to TRBJ2-3; possible D gene TRBD2, 5 bases. Source material: PBMCs. The sequence came from a woman aged 25-40 years in good health and CMV-seropositive. As DNA, the CDR3 is TGCAGCGGGGGAGTTCAGGATACGCAGTATTTT. Translation gives CSGGVQDTQYF.